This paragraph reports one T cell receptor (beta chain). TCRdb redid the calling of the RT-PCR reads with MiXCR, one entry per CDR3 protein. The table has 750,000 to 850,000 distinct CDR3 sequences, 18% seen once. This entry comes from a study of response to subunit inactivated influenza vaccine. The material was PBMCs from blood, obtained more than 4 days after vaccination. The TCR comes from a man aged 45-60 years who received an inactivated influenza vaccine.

CDR3 sequence (DNA): TGTGCCAGCAGTTCGGACAGGGGGATCGGGGAGCAGTACTTC. Translation: CASSSDRGIGEQYF. V is TRBV2 and J is TRBJ2-7; 10 nucleotides agree with TRBD1. Per germline, CDR1 SNHLY and CDR2 FYNNEI. The CDR3 runs to 14 residues. With V trimmed by 5 bases and J by 7 bases, 8 bases remained unmatched.